Listed below are T cell receptor beta chains from one sample, sequenced in a study of a mutant IDH1 vaccine in newly diagnosed glioma. TCRdb keeps only in-frame clones here, not all; method: immunoSEQ multiplex PCR. The sample shows tens of thousands of clones, roughly 80% of them seen only once. The sequenced sample was PBMCs, obtained from a glioma patient treated with radiotherapy, temozolomide or both. These receptor sequences come from a man aged 40-49 years with glioma. Some clones in this sample may be carry-over from other donors' samples. The CDR3 runs from the conserved cysteine through the conserved F or W. The order of the fields is V gene, clone size, D gene, CDR3 length, J gene, CDR3 DNA, CDR3 protein. D genes are given only for firm matches. Clone size is stated in some rows and not others, as once, few, many or a class when expanded.

TRBV9	.	.	15	TRBJ1-1	TGTGCCAGCAGCCCGAGCGGCGGAGGGGGCACTGAAGCTTTCTTT	CASSPSGGGGTEAFF
TRBV27	.	.	15	TRBJ2-1	TGTGCCAGCAGTTTATCGACAGGACCCTACAATGAGCAGTTCTTC	CASSLSTGPYNEQFF
TRBV5-5	few	TRBD1	18	TRBJ1-5	TGTGCCAGCAGCCCTCGCGAGGGACAGGGTGTCCCTAATCAGCCCCAGCATTTT	CASSPREGQGVPNQPQHF
TRBV14	.	.	16	TRBJ1-2	TGTGCCAGCAGCCAAGATCGGTCAAGGGGGGCGCTAGGCTACACCTTC	CASSQDRSRGALGYTF
TRBV11-2	.	.	13	TRBJ1-6	TGTGCCAGCAGCTTAGGGGAAGGTGCACCCCTCCACTTT	CASSLGEGAPLHF
TRBV4-1	once	TRBD1	17	TRBJ1-2	TGCGCCAGCAGCCGATCGACAGGGGAAGGGGGTAACTATGGCTACACCTTC	CASSRSTGEGGNYGYTF
TRBV4-2	.	.	14	TRBJ1-2	TGTGCCAGCAGCCCACTGGGGGAAAACTATGGCTACACCTTC	CASSPLGENYGYTF
TRBV5-5	.	TRBD1	12	TRBJ1-1	TGTGCCAGCAGTACCGGGACAGCTGAAGCTTTCTTT	CASSTGTAEAFF
TRBV18	.	TRBD1	13	TRBJ2-7	TGTGCCAGCTCACAACAGGGGTGGTACGAGCAGTACTTC	CASSQQGWYEQYF
TRBV30	.	.	14	TRBJ1-1	TGTGCCTGGTCTACCGGGCTCCGAGGGACTGAAGCTTTCTTT	CAWSTGLRGTEAFF
TRBV5-6	.	.	14	TRBJ1-2	TGTGCCAGCAGCCTGACTTCCTGGGCTTTTGGCTACACCTTC	CASSLTSWAFGYTF
TRBV7-9	medium-sized	.	15	TRBJ1-6	TGTGCCAGCAGCTTAGGACACACAAATAATTCACCCCTCCACTTT	CASSLGHTNNSPLHF
TRBV14	.	.	15	TRBJ2-7	TGTGCCAGCAGCCAAGTAATCTCCTCTGTGGGAGCGCAGTACTTC	CASSQVISSVGAQYF
TRBV5-5	.	TRBD1	16	TRBJ1-2	TGTGCCAGCAGCCACTCCGGGACAGGGAGTAACTATGGCTACACCTTC	CASSHSGTGSNYGYTF
TRBV6-4	.	.	14	TRBJ1-2	TGTGCCAGCAGTCCCGAACGGACAGAGGGTGGCTACACCTTC	CASSPERTEGGYTF
TRBV4-1	.	.	13	TRBJ2-7	TGCGCCAGCAGCCCCGTCGGCGGGTACGAGCAGTACTTC	CASSPVGGYEQYF
TRBV16	.	.	14	TRBJ1-6	TGTGCCAGCAGCCAATCGACGGATAATTCACCCCTCCACTTT	CASSQSTDNSPLHF
TRBV7-8	.	.	13	TRBJ1-5	TGTGCCAGCAGCCACCACAGGGATCAGCCCCAGCATTTT	CASSHHRDQPQHF
TRBV7-9	.	.	15	TRBJ2-7	TGTGCCAGCAGCTTAGTGGCGGGGGCATTTAGGGAGCAGTACTTC	CASSLVAGAFREQYF
TRBV9	.	.	13	TRBJ1-1	TGTGCCAGCAGCGCTAGATTGAACACTGAAGCTTTCTTT	CASSARLNTEAFF
TRBV7-8	.	.	14	TRBJ2-1	TGTGCCAGCAGCTTGGTTTCCAGACTCAATGAGCAGTTCTTC	CASSLVSRLNEQFF
TRBV9	.	.	15	TRBJ1-2	TGTGCCAGCAGCGTAGCGGCCGTTGCCATTGGAGGCTACACCTTC	CASSVAAVAIGGYTF
TRBV5-1	.	TRBD2	16	TRBJ2-7	TGCGCCAGCAGCCCCCGTAGCGGGGGCCCGGGGTACGAGCAGTACTTC	CASSPRSGGPGYEQYF
TRBV5-6	.	TRBD1	15	TRBJ1-5	TGTGCCAGCAGCTTGGGGACAGGCAGCAATCAGCCCCAGCATTTT	CASSLGTGSNQPQHF
TRBV4-1	.	TRBD2	17	TRBJ2-5	TGCGCCAGCAGCCAAGAACCAGCGGGGGGCCTGTATGAGACCCAGTACTTC	CASSQEPAGGLYETQYF
TRBV4-2	.	.	15	TRBJ1-6	TGTGCCAGCAGCCAAGAGGGGGGGTACAATTCACCCCTCCACTTT	CASSQEGGYNSPLHF
TRBV5-1	.	.	14	TRBJ2-5	TGCGCCAGCAGCTTTCCGGGGACGGAAGAGACCCAGTACTTC	CASSFPGTEETQYF